These 3 T cell receptor beta chains originate from one sample sequenced in a study of blood T cell repertoires in COVID-19. The method was immunoSEQ multiplex PCR; TCRdb's version includes in-frame clones alone and lacks a portion of them. Of 180,000 or so clones listed, about four fifths are singletons. Sequences were obtained from peripheral blood. These receptors came from a woman aged 70-85 years with acute or convalescent COVID-19.

Remarks on this clone: Germline and junction disagree at one end, which may indicate a read error. The rearrangement uses TRBV7-9 and TRBJ2-1; 10 bases match TRBD2. CDR1 SEHNR and CDR2 FQNEAQ come from the germline V gene (reference sequence). The CDR3 spans 18 residues. The CDR3 reads CASSSLGALAGGYDEQFF. CDR3 nucleotide sequence: TGTGCCAGCAGCTCCCTAGGGGCGTTAGCGGGAGGCTACGATGAGCAGTTCTTC.

The chain joins TRBV19 to TRBJ2-3, with 8 nucleotides matching TRBD1. The CDR3 length is 18 residues. Trimming took 3 bases from V and 1 from J; bases not matched to a gene: 12. CDR1 and CDR2 from the germline V gene are LNHDA and SQIVND (reference sequence). The CDR3 sequence: CASSILGRTGSGTDTQYF. In DNA form, the CDR3 reads TGTGCCAGTAGTATTCTAGGTCGGACAGGGAGCGGCACAGATACGCAGTATTTT.

This sequence joins TRBV3-1 (or the pseudogene TRBV3-2) and TRBJ2-3; 12 nucleotides line up with TRBD2. V lost 3 bases, J lost 3 bases, and 4 bases stayed unmatched. The CDR3 runs 16 residues. CDR1 LGHDT and CDR2 YNNKEL come from the germline V gene (reference sequence). The CDR3 is CASSHLAGGGTDTQYF. For the CDR3, the DNA is TGTGCCAGCAGCCATCTAGCGGGAGGGGGGACAGATACGCAGTATTTT.